What follows is one T cell receptor (beta chain) and its context. The sample belongs to a study of blood T cell repertoires in COVID-19. Overall study: From T cells, B-cell-depleted T cells, or PBMCs came the material, which was cDNA or gDNA.

Germline-derived CDR1 and CDR2 are GTSNPN and SVGIG (reference sequence). The CDR3 extends over 16 amino acids. Trimming removed 1 base at V and 1 base at J, with 14 bases between. Per the original methods: Using reference gene primer amplification, nucleated cell counts were estimated. Profiling relied on immunoSEQ multiplex PCR, and the TCRdb table lists in-frame clones only, not all of them. The V and J calls and clone size are taken from that table; D and trimming were inferred from the DNA. The sample has about 51,000 clones, roughly 86% seen once. This TCR derives from a man at least 80 years old with active COVID-19. V gene TRBV30 combines with J gene TRBJ1-3, with D hard to call. Source material: peripheral blood. CDR3 region: CAWSARASFSGNTIYF. Here the CDR3 DNA reads TGTGCCTGGAGTGCGAGGGCGAGCTTTTCTGGAAACACCATATATTTT.